Presented here are 5 T cell receptor beta chains from one specimen sequenced in a study of blood T cell repertoires in COVID-19. Generated by immunoSEQ multiplex PCR, the TCRdb table keeps only in-frame clones and is missing some. Among more than 100,000 clones listed, about 76% were seen once. Sequenced material: peripheral blood. Source of these receptors: a woman aged 55-70 years with active or convalescent COVID-19.

The chain uses TRBV28 and TRBJ2-2; 8 bases fit TRBD1. The CDR3 consists of 16 residues. Germline trimming cut 2 bases from V and 1 base from J; bases unmatched to any gene: 3. CDR1 and CDR2 from the germline V gene are MDHEN and SYDVKM. The CDR3 is CASSLGTGLNTGELFF. CDR3 DNA: TGTGCCAGCAGTTTAGGGACAGGACTGAACACCGGGGAGCTGTTTTTT.

The V gene is TRBV5-1, the J gene TRBJ2-3; TRBD1 is a possible D gene (5 bases). This CDR3 has 16 amino acids. In germline, CDR1 is SGHRS, CDR2 YFSETQ. Trimming stripped 0 bases from V and 2 bases from J, with 13 bases between. Here the CDR3 DNA reads TGCGCCAGCAGCTTGGAGCTCAGGGAAGACACAGATACGCAGTATTTT. Protein product: CASSLELREDTDTQYF.

This chain joins TRBV2 and TRBJ1-2; the D is unclear. Germline V gene sequence: CDR1 SNHLY, CDR2 FYNNEI. The CDR3 has 12 amino acids. Deletions cut 4 bases from V and 5 bases from J, with 8 bases between. CDR3: CASSGEGYGYTF. In DNA form, the CDR3 reads TGTGCCAGCAGTGGGGAGGGTTATGGCTACACCTTC.

The chain uses TRBV2 and TRBJ2-3, with D perhaps matching TRBD1 (5 bases). This CDR3 has 13 residues. Germline CDR1 SNHLY, CDR2 FYNNEI. V was shortened by 6 bases and J by 5 bases, with 12 bases between the two germline ends. The CDR3 sequence is CASRSQGIDTQYF. The CDR3 coding sequence is TGTGCCAGCAGATCCCAGGGAATAGATACGCAGTATTTT. Supplemented by reference TRBV2 and TRBJ2-3, the full variable domain reads EPEVTQTPSHQVTQMGQEVILRCVPISNHLYFYWYRQILGQKVEFLVSFYNNEISEKSEIFDDQFSVERPDGSNFTLKIRSTKLEDSAMYFCASRSQGIDTQYFGPGTRLTVL.

This clone appeared a few times. The chain recombines TRBV15 with TRBJ2-5, with TRBD2 as a possible D gene (6 bases). The V and J ends lost 2 bases and 3 bases respectively, with 19 bases between them. The CDR3 runs 17 residues. Germline CDR1 is LNHNV and CDR2 is YYDKDF (reference sequence). CDR3 residues: CATSRYGTLNLEETQYF. The CDR3 coding sequence is TGTGCCACCAGCAGATACGGGACTCTGAACCTTGAAGAGACCCAGTACTTC.